A single sample is the source of the 27 T cell receptor beta chains below, sequenced in a study of T cell responses to AZD1222 COVID-19 vaccine. Produced via immunoSEQ multiplex PCR; TCRdb's table is partial and in-frame only. The sample records fewer than 200,000 clones, 87% being singletons. Sequencing used peripheral blood, obtained 28 days after the second AZD1222 dose. All receptors derive from an adult who received the AZD1222 COVID-19 vaccine.

This clone was picked up a small number of times. The gene calls are TRBV9 and TRBJ1-2; weak D call: TRBD1 (6 bases). The germline CDR1 and CDR2 sequences are SGDLS and YYNGEE. V was clipped by 0 bases and J by 6 bases, with 15 bases between them. The CDR3 is 15 amino acids. CDR3 amino acids: CASSVAPTGKDGYTF. The CDR3 nucleotides are TGTGCCAGCAGCGTAGCCCCCACAGGGAAGGATGGCTACACCTTC.

V usage is TRBV9 and J usage is TRBJ2-1, with D maybe TRBD2 (5 bases). The CDR3 consists of 14 residues. Germline values: CDR1 SGDLS, CDR2 YYNGEE. V shed 4 bases and J shed 3 bases, with 11 bases lying between them. DNA for the CDR3: TGTGCCAGCAGCCACGGGGATTTCTACAATGAGCAGTTCTTC. It encodes CASSHGDFYNEQFF.

The chain is built from TRBV4-2 and TRBJ2-7, with D unclear. Per the germline V gene, CDR1 is LGHNA and CDR2 is YNFKEQ. This CDR3 is 15 amino acids long. The V and J ends lost 1 base and 0 bases respectively, with 10 bases between them. The CDR3 nucleotides are TGTGCCAGCAGCCAAGTTTCCGGTTCCTCCTACGAGCAGTACTTC. This translates into CASSQVSGSSYEQYF.

The rearrangement uses TRBV5-1 and TRBJ2-2; D may be TRBD1 (6 bases). The CDR3 spans 16 residues. The V gene lost 1 base and the J gene lost 5 bases, with 15 bases spanning the gap. The germline gives CDR1 SGHRS, CDR2 YFSETQ. CDR3 loop: CASSLSAGQGTGELFF. The CDR3 DNA follows: TGCGCCAGCAGCTTGAGTGCAGGTCAGGGGACCGGGGAGCTGTTTTTT.

V is TRBV2 and J is TRBJ1-5; the D gene is possibly TRBD1 (5 bases). The CDR3 extends over 14 amino acids. V lost 2 bases, J lost 7 bases, and 12 bases lay in between. Looked up from germline, CDR1 is SNHLY and CDR2 is FYNNEI. The CDR3 loop is CASSEQGLGQPQHF. In DNA form, the CDR3 reads TGTGCCAGCAGTGAACAGGGTTTAGGGCAGCCCCAGCATTTT.

The genes are TRBV5-8 and TRBJ1-6, with 8 bases lining up with TRBD1. Trimming cost V 1 base and J 8 bases; bases outside gene matches: 5. Germline-derived CDR1 and CDR2 are SGHTS and YDEGEE. This CDR3 is 15 amino acids long. CDR3 residues: CASSLFIQGDSPLHF. In nucleotides, the CDR3 is TGTGCCAGCAGCTTGTTCATACAGGGGGATTCACCCCTCCACTTT.

The chain couples TRBV6-2 or TRBV6-3 to TRBJ1-2; D possibly corresponds to TRBD1 (5 bases). Germline values: CDR1 MNHEY, CDR2 SVGEGT. The CDR3 extends over 14 amino acids. V lost 6 bases and J lost 7, with 18 bases in between. In DNA, the CDR3 is TGTGCCAGCAGCCAAACCGCCGGGACCGGTGGCTACACCTTC. This sequence encodes CASSQTAGTGGYTF.

The chain uses TRBV2 and TRBJ1-1, with 9 bases identical to TRBD1. V was pared by 9 bases and J by 0 bases, with 5 bases of the junction left unmatched. Looked up from germline, CDR1 is SNHLY and CDR2 is FYNNEI. The CDR3 runs to 14 residues. CDR3 in DNA: TGTGCCAGTGTGAGGGACAGGGTGAACACTGAAGCTTTCTTT. It yields the protein CASVRDRVNTEAFF.

The chain links TRBV2 to TRBJ2-3, with TRBD2 matching 9 bases. J was trimmed by 2 bases and V by 3 bases; bases with no gene match: 6. The CDR3 is made up of 16 amino acids. From germline, CDR1 is SNHLY and CDR2 FYNNEI. The CDR3, as DNA: TGTGCCAGCAGTGATGGGCGGGGGGGTTACACAGATACGCAGTATTTT. Protein product: CASSDGRGGYTDTQYF.

This chain uses TRBV5-8 with TRBJ1-1; D might be TRBD1 (5 bases). CDR3 length: 14 residues. Between the trimmed V and J ends, which lost 0 bases and 3 bases, there was a span of 9 bases. Germline values: CDR1 SGHTS, CDR2 YDEGEE. DNA for the CDR3: TGTGCCAGCAGCTTGGAAGGGGTGCACACTGAAGCTTTCTTT. Amino acids: CASSLEGVHTEAFF.

This chain joins TRBV7-2 and TRBJ2-3, with 10 bases identical to TRBD1. V was clipped by 4 bases and J by 4 bases; unmatched bases: 2. Germline lookup yields CDR1 SGHTA and CDR2 FQGNSA. The CDR3 runs to 14 residues. CDR3 protein: CASSSGTGADTQYF. CDR3 sequence (DNA): TGTGCCAGCAGCTCCGGGACAGGGGCAGATACGCAGTATTTT.

The chain links TRBV7-2 to TRBJ1-2; 8 bases align to TRBD1. Germline CDR1 reads SGHTA; CDR2 reads FQGNSA. The length of the CDR3 is 16 residues. With 0 bases clipped from V and 3 bases from J, the junction kept 6 bases outside the gene matches. The chain's CDR3 is CASSLALRGQDYGYTF. Here the CDR3 DNA reads TGTGCCAGCAGCTTAGCGCTCAGGGGGCAAGACTATGGCTACACCTTC.

In this sample, this clone turned up a few times. The V call is TRBV6-5, the J call TRBJ1-6, with D perhaps TRBD1 (5 bases). Germline V gene lookup returns CDR1 MNHEY and CDR2 SVGAGI. The CDR3 consists of 16 residues. Trimming cost V 6 bases and J 7 bases, with 19 bases left between them. The CDR3, as DNA: TGTGCCAGCAGCTACCGGGGGGGGAACCTCAATTCACCCCTCCACTTT. Translating gives CASSYRGGNLNSPLHF.

V usage is TRBV11-2 and J usage is TRBJ1-4; D gene ambiguous. The CDR3 contains 16 residues. The V gene's germline CDR1 is SGHAT and CDR2 FQNNGV. V was shortened by 5 bases and J by 4 bases, with 17 bases between the two germline ends. CDR3 in DNA: TGTGCCAGCAGCCTTGGGTACCGAGGTCTTAATGAAAAACTGTTTTTT. This codes for CASSLGYRGLNEKLFF.

CDR3 nucleotides: TGTGCCACCAGCAGAGATCGGACCCCTCGGGGCTACACCTTC. Protein product: CATSRDRTPRGYTF. This rearrangement joins TRBV15 to TRBJ1-2, with D uncertain. The CDR3 contains 14 residues. V gave up 0 bases and J gave up 8 bases, with 13 bases separating them. Per the germline V gene, CDR1 is LNHNV and CDR2 is YYDKDF (reference sequence).

This sequence joins TRBV2 and TRBJ2-2; unclear D gene. Germline assignment: CDR1 SNHLY and CDR2 FYNNEI. V dropped 6 bases and J dropped 3 bases, with 11 bases sitting between them. This CDR3 is 14 amino acids long. The CDR3 is CASRVRVHTGELFF. Written as DNA, the CDR3 is TGTGCCAGCAGGGTCCGGGTCCACACCGGGGAGCTGTTTTTT.

The rearrangement uses TRBV7-2 and TRBJ2-7; TRBD1 might be the D (5 bases). The CDR3 has 15 residues. CDR1 and CDR2 from the germline V gene are SGHTA and FQGNSA. The germline V and J ends were trimmed by 0 bases and 2 bases, with 11 bases remaining between them. The chain's CDR3 is CASSLAARTTYEQYF. The CDR3, as DNA: TGTGCCAGCAGCTTAGCGGCCAGGACAACCTACGAGCAGTACTTC. The full variable domain, in which reference TRBV7-2 and TRBJ2-7 provide the parts outside the CDR3, is GAGVSQSPSNKVTEKGKDVELRCDPISGHTALYWYRQSLGQGLEFLIYFQGNSAPDKSGLPSDRFSAERTGGSVSTLTIQRTQQEDSAVYLCASSLAARTTYEQYFGPGTRLTVT.

The CDR3 protein is CASSLPGQGAEETQYF. CDR3 DNA sequence: TGTGCCAGCAGCCTCCCGGGACAGGGGGCTGAAGAGACCCAGTACTTC. V gene TRBV7-8 combines with J gene TRBJ2-5; TRBD1 agrees at 12 bases. Germline lookup yields CDR1 SGHVS and CDR2 FQNEAQ. Germline trimming cut 5 bases from V and 3 bases from J; bases unmatched to any gene: 7. The CDR3 runs to 16 residues.

This chain joins TRBV6-2 or TRBV6-3 and TRBJ1-2; the D is unclear. The CDR3 sequence is 14 residues long. Trimming pared 0 bases from V and 5 bases from J, leaving 10 bases between. Germline CDR1 and CDR2: MNHEY and SVGEGT. The CDR3: CASSYSLRTYGYTF. The CDR3 region has the DNA TGTGCCAGCAGTTACTCTCTCAGAACTTATGGCTACACCTTC.

The V gene is TRBV6-5, the J gene TRBJ2-1; 10 nucleotides line up with TRBD2. Germline V CDR1 and CDR2: MNHEY, SVGAGI. CDR3 length: 15 residues. Losses at the gene ends were 6 bases for V and 5 bases for J; bases not matched to a gene: 7. CDR3 amino acids: CASRRSGGAHNEQFF. In DNA, the CDR3 is TGTGCCAGCAGAAGAAGCGGGGGGGCCCACAATGAGCAGTTCTTC.

The chain is built from TRBV12-3 or TRBV12-4 and TRBJ1-1, with 10 bases fitting TRBD1. CDR3 length equals 13 residues. V lost 10 bases to trimming and J lost 6 bases; unmatched junction nucleotides: 8. The CDR3 DNA reads as TGTGCCACCGCGACAGGGGGCCACTCTGAAGCTTTCTTT. Amino acid sequence: CATATGGHSEAFF.

This clone was observed a handful of times. The J gene is TRBJ1-2, the V gene TRBV2; D is perhaps TRBD1 (5 bases). CDR1 and CDR2 (germline): SNHLY, FYNNEI. V was clipped by 6 bases and J by 4 bases, with 15 bases between them. This CDR3 has 14 amino acids. CDR3 coding DNA: TGTGCCAGCAGGCCGACAGCCTCCTTCTATGGCTACACCTTC. Translated, it gives CASRPTASFYGYTF.

The chain recombines TRBV5-6 with TRBJ2-7; 7 bases align to TRBD1. CDR1 is SGHDT and CDR2 is YYEEEE in the germline V gene. Unmatched junction bases numbered 10, after V lost 0 bases and J lost 4 bases. The CDR3 loop spans 16 amino acids. The CDR3 is CASSLGQGTRAYEQYF. CDR3 in DNA: TGTGCCAGCAGCTTGGGACAGGGCACTAGAGCTTACGAGCAGTACTTC.

The chain employs TRBV6-5 and TRBJ1-1; D is uncertain. CDR3 length equals 11 residues. Germline CDR1 and CDR2: MNHEY and SVGAGI. V was cut by 10 bases and J by 9 bases, with 15 bases left in between. CDR3 loop: CATTFLGKAFF. The CDR3 DNA is TGTGCCACCACCTTCCTAGGGAAAGCTTTCTTT.

The chain is built from TRBV29-1 and TRBJ2-2; tentatively, D is TRBD2 (5 bases). CDR1 is SQVTM, CDR2 ANQGSEA, per germline. V shed 4 bases and J shed 6 bases, with 12 bases lying between them. The CDR3 loop spans 13 amino acids. Here the CDR3 DNA reads TGCAGCGTTGCTTTTACGCGGGCCGGGGAGCTGTTTTTT. Translating it yields CSVAFTRAGELFF.

The gene calls are TRBV7-2 and TRBJ2-7, with 8 bases identical to TRBD2. The junction had 9 bases not matched to a gene; V was cut back by 6 bases and J by 2 bases. The CDR3 runs 15 residues. Per the germline V gene, CDR1 is SGHTA and CDR2 is FQGNSA. The CDR3 DNA reads TGTGCCAGCAGTCAGGAGCGGGGGCGAACCTACGAGCAGTACTTC. This gives the protein CASSQERGRTYEQYF.

The rearrangement uses TRBV19 and TRBJ2-2; 10 bases are shared with TRBD2. CDR1 LNHDA and CDR2 SQIVND come from the germline V gene (reference sequence). J was trimmed by 6 bases and V by 5 bases; bases with no gene match: 9. This CDR3 contains 16 residues. The CDR3 protein is CASSVLSGGAAGELFF. CDR3 sequence (DNA): TGTGCCAGTAGTGTACTAAGCGGGGGGGCCGCCGGGGAGCTGTTTTTT.